This T cell receptor (beta chain) was captured by sequencing in a study of cytomegalovirus exposure and HLA in healthy donors. Study-level information: Across roughly 400 genotyped donors, 81% landed in the Caucasian-associated ancestry cluster.

Study-level results: A later analysis reported that several of the most significant clusters appeared to be linked to common viral pathogens, among them Epstein-Barr virus. In a later analysis, donors in an Asian-associated ancestry cluster reportedly had fewer N-insertions in productive TCRs than the cohort mean.

To note about this clone: Its antigen is not known.

The PCR made use of 60 Vbeta and 13 Jbeta primers. Produced via immunoSEQ multiplex PCR; TCRdb's table is partial and in-frame only. The sample carries around 260,000 clones, approximately 80% recorded once. The CDR3 extends over 14 amino acids. Trimming removed 5 bases from V and 9 bases from J; junction bases left unmatched: 13. The germline V gene encodes CDR1 KGHSH and CDR2 LQKENI. The sample was PBMCs. The source is a girl aged 2 to 9 in good health and CMV-seronegative. V gene TRBV18 combines with J gene TRBJ2-7, with 7 bases identical to TRBD2. This chain's CDR3 is CASSSGLLEQGQYF. The CDR3 nucleotides read TGTGCCAGCTCATCGGGACTACTTGAGCAGGGGCAGTACTTC.